This TCR beta chain was identified during a study of shared clonotypes between healthy human individuals. Study findings and constraints: Apart from blood, nothing was sampled; tissue repertoires likely differ.

Details on this clone: The antigen is not known.

Some clones are missing from TCRdb's copy, which holds only in-frame ones; the method was immunoSEQ multiplex PCR. The table records roughly 2 million clones, 90% to 95% of them present only once. J was trimmed by 7 bases and V by 10 bases; bases with no gene match: 18. This CDR3 spans 15 amino acids. Looked up from germline, CDR1 is SGHVS and CDR2 is FQNEAQ. Sample: naive CD4+ T cells sorted from blood. The subset is: CD45RA+ positively selected. This TCR was recovered from a man between 18 and 35 years old in good health. The chain has TRBV7-8 and TRBJ2-7; the match to TRBD1 covers 8 bases. CDR3 region: CATSPRTGPFEEQYF. CDR3 DNA: TGTGCCACCTCACCCCGGACAGGGCCCTTTGAGGAGCAGTACTTC. Filled out from reference TRBV7-8 and TRBJ2-7, the complete variable domain reads GAGVSQSPRYKVAKRGQDVALRCDPISGHVSLFWYQQALGQGPEFLTYFQNEAQLDKSGLPSDRFFAERPEGSVSTLKIQRTQQEDSAVYLCATSPRTGPFEEQYFGPGTRLTVT.